This T cell receptor beta chain is from a study of cytomegalovirus exposure and HLA in healthy donors. About this clone itself: The antigen is unknown.

A multiplex PCR was run with 60 Vbeta primers and 13 Jbeta primers. Authors' methods: An analysis performed later counted 60 million to 90 million unique TCR beta chains (roughly 10 million of them shared). Sequenced by immunoSEQ multiplex PCR; TCRdb stores in-frame clones only, minus some. V and J calls and clone size are given by that table; D and trimming were obtained from the DNA. The table includes tens of thousands of clones, less than 80% detected once. Study findings and constraints: Most TCR sequences were rare, but some public TCRs occurred in many donors. In an earlier analysis, in fewer than 700 donors, most V segments appeared productive either ~90% or ~30% of the time. Later on, analysis showed that most CMV-associated TCR beta chains appeared to be HLA-restricted.

Sequencing input: PBMCs. The TCR comes from a boy aged 5-17 years in good health and CMV-seropositive.

DNA of the CDR3: TGTGCCAGCAGCGGACCCCCCTCTCAGCAGGAGGACACAGATACGCAGTATTTT. Translated: CASSGPPSQQEDTDTQYF. The chain couples TRBV9 to TRBJ2-3; possibly TRBD2 for D (5 bases). V dropped 3 bases and J dropped 2 bases, with 22 bases sitting between them. Germline V gene lookup returns CDR1 SGDLS and CDR2 YYNGEE. The CDR3 contains 18 residues.